This record looks at one T cell receptor (beta chain) sequence and its context. This sample was included in a study of OX40 agonist ivuxolimab in advanced cancers. Whole-study context: Partial responses were achieved by three patients, of whom one had hepatocellular carcinoma and two had cutaneous melanoma.

The data were produced by immunoSEQ multiplex PCR, yet TCRdb's version contains in-frame clones alone and is incomplete. Of 70,000 to 95,000 clones listed, around 87% are singletons. J was trimmed by 3 bases and V by 0 bases; bases with no gene match: 4. Germline CDR1 reads SGDLS; CDR2 reads YYNGEE. CDR3 size: 15 residues. The specimen was CD4+ or CD8+ T cells sorted from blood, collected in a trial of the OX40 agonist ivuxolimab. This chain connects TRBV9 to TRBJ2-3; 7 bases are shared with TRBD2. The TCR was taken from an adult with an advanced solid tumor such as melanoma, head and neck, liver or kidney cancer. CDR3 bases: TGTGCCAGCAGCGTAGGTGGCGGGAGTACAGATACGCAGTATTTT. Translated: CASSVGGGSTDTQYF.